A selection of T cell receptor beta chains follows, all from one sample in a study of CD8 T cells in ankylosing spondylitis. TCRdb reprocessed the 5' RACE reads via MiXCR and lists one record per CDR3 protein. The sample holds about 480,000 distinct CDR3 sequences, roughly 17% seen once. What was sequenced was blood, either unsorted or a sorted T cell fraction (not recorded which). Source of these receptors: a male donor with ankylosing spondylitis. The CDR3 runs from the conserved cysteine through the conserved F or W. The D gene is left open where the match is weak. The size of a clone is reported for some rows only, either as once, few or many, or as a class for expanded clones.

J gene: TRBJ2-2
CDR3 length: 16
D gene: TRBD2
clone size: -
V gene: TRBV7-2
CDR3 DNA: TGTGCCAGCAGCCGACCCCCTAGCGGGAGCCCCGGGGAGCTGTTTTTT
CDR3 protein: CASSRPPSGSPGELFF

J gene: TRBJ1-2
CDR3 length: 17
D gene: TRBD1
clone size: many
V gene: TRBV12-3/TRBV12-4
CDR3 DNA: TGTGCCAGCAGGCCCGGGACAGGGGGCGAGACTAACTATGGCTACACCTTC
CDR3 protein: CASRPGTGGETNYGYTF

J gene: TRBJ1-5
CDR3 length: 15
D gene: -
clone size: -
V gene: TRBV7-9
CDR3 DNA: TGTGCCAGCAGCAAAGCAGAGGTCCCCGGTCAGCCCCAGCATTTT
CDR3 protein: CASSKAEVPGQPQHF

J gene: TRBJ2-7
CDR3 length: 13
D gene: TRBD1
clone size: -
V gene: TRBV20-1
CDR3 DNA: TGCAGTCACCTTGACAGGGGTGCCCACGAGCAGTACTTC
CDR3 protein: CSHLDRGAHEQYF

J gene: TRBJ2-1
CDR3 length: 17
D gene: TRBD2
clone size: -
V gene: TRBV27
CDR3 DNA: TGTGCCAGCAGCCTTACGGAAGGGACTAGTGCCCACAATGGGCAGTTCTTC
CDR3 protein: CASSLTEGTSAHNGQFF

J gene: TRBJ2-7
CDR3 length: 15
D gene: TRBD2
clone size: few
V gene: TRBV12-3/TRBV12-4
CDR3 DNA: TGTGCCAGCAGTTTACGACTAGCGGTCCCCTACGAGCAGTACTTC
CDR3 protein: CASSLRLAVPYEQYF

J gene: TRBJ2-3
CDR3 length: 14
D gene: TRBD2
clone size: once
V gene: TRBV5-1
CDR3 DNA: TGCGCCAGCAAGCCCGGTAGCGGGGTGAATACGCAGTATTTT
CDR3 protein: CASKPGSGVNTQYF

J gene: TRBJ1-1
CDR3 length: 13
D gene: -
clone size: -
V gene: TRBV7-2
CDR3 DNA: TGTGCCAGCAGCTTCACGGTTGGTACTGAAGCTTTCTTT
CDR3 protein: CASSFTVGTEAFF

J gene: TRBJ2-1
CDR3 length: 15
D gene: -
clone size: -
V gene: TRBV5-4
CDR3 DNA: TGTGCCAGCAGCTCCGGGACACCCGTCTACAATGAGCAGTTCTTC
CDR3 protein: CASSSGTPVYNEQFF

J gene: TRBJ2-1
CDR3 length: 16
D gene: TRBD2
clone size: few
V gene: TRBV10-3
CDR3 DNA: TGTGCCATCAGTGGGACGAGCGGGGGGCCCTACAATGAGCAGTTCTTC
CDR3 protein: CAISGTSGGPYNEQFF

J gene: TRBJ2-3
CDR3 length: 15
D gene: TRBD2
clone size: -
V gene: TRBV11-2
CDR3 DNA: TGTGCCAGCAGGTTTATAGCGGGGATGGCGGATACGCAGTATTTT
CDR3 protein: CASRFIAGMADTQYF

J gene: TRBJ1-2
CDR3 length: 16
D gene: TRBD1
clone size: -
V gene: TRBV3-1
CDR3 DNA: TGTGCCAGCAGCCAAGCCAAGGGGGCTCAGGGCTATGGCTACACCTTC
CDR3 protein: CASSQAKGAQGYGYTF

J gene: TRBJ2-3
CDR3 length: 14
D gene: -
clone size: few
V gene: TRBV5-1
CDR3 DNA: TGCGCCAGCAGCCCGGGACTCCCGCCAGATACGCAGTATTTT
CDR3 protein: CASSPGLPPDTQYF

J gene: TRBJ2-1
CDR3 length: 15
D gene: TRBD1
clone size: -
V gene: TRBV5-1
CDR3 DNA: TGCGCCAGCAGCCATCCGGGACAGCGTCGCTATGAGCAGTTCTTC
CDR3 protein: CASSHPGQRRYEQFF

J gene: TRBJ1-1
CDR3 length: 16
D gene: -
clone size: -
V gene: TRBV25-1
CDR3 DNA: TGTGCCAGCAGTGAATCAGGGAGGATGATCAACACTGAAGCTTTCTTT
CDR3 protein: CASSESGRMINTEAFF

J gene: TRBJ2-5
CDR3 length: 15
D gene: TRBD2
clone size: few
V gene: TRBV12-3/TRBV12-4
CDR3 DNA: TGTGCCAGCAGGCCGGGGACTAGCGGTGTAGAGACCCAGTACTTC
CDR3 protein: CASRPGTSGVETQYF

J gene: TRBJ2-3
CDR3 length: 14
D gene: -
clone size: -
V gene: TRBV25-1
CDR3 DNA: TGTGCCAGCAGCGTCTACGGCGGCACAGATACGCAGTATTTT
CDR3 protein: CASSVYGGTDTQYF

J gene: TRBJ2-5
CDR3 length: 15
D gene: TRBD2
clone size: few
V gene: TRBV7-2
CDR3 DNA: TGTGCCAGCAGCTTAGCGCGGGGGAGAGGGGAGACCCAGTACTTC
CDR3 protein: CASSLARGRGETQYF

J gene: TRBJ1-2
CDR3 length: 13
D gene: -
clone size: -
V gene: TRBV9
CDR3 DNA: TGTGCCAGCTCAGGAGACAGGAACTATGGCTACACCTTC
CDR3 protein: CASSGDRNYGYTF

J gene: TRBJ1-5
CDR3 length: 13
D gene: -
clone size: -
V gene: TRBV12-3/TRBV12-4
CDR3 DNA: TGTGCCAGCAGTTTACAGGGCATCCAGCCCCAGCATTTT
CDR3 protein: CASSLQGIQPQHF

J gene: TRBJ2-3
CDR3 length: 16
D gene: TRBD1
clone size: -
V gene: TRBV20-1
CDR3 DNA: TGCAGTGCTAGAGGGGAGACAGGGGCCTCCACAGATACGCAGTATTTT
CDR3 protein: CSARGETGASTDTQYF

J gene: TRBJ2-5
CDR3 length: 15
D gene: -
clone size: few
V gene: TRBV28
CDR3 DNA: TGTGCCAGCAGTTTTTCCCCCCGCCGGGTGGAGACCCAGTACTTC
CDR3 protein: CASSFSPRRVETQYF

J gene: TRBJ2-3
CDR3 length: 16
D gene: TRBD1
clone size: many
V gene: TRBV5-1
CDR3 DNA: TGCGCCAGCAGCTTGGCGGGACAGCTATCCACAGATACGCAGTATTTT
CDR3 protein: CASSLAGQLSTDTQYF

J gene: TRBJ2-2
CDR3 length: 13
D gene: TRBD2
clone size: many
V gene: TRBV29-1
CDR3 DNA: TGCAGCGTTGGGACTAGCGGAACCGGGGAGCTGTTTTTT
CDR3 protein: CSVGTSGTGELFF

J gene: TRBJ1-3
CDR3 length: 13
D gene: -
clone size: -
V gene: TRBV7-2
CDR3 DNA: TGTGCCAGCAGCACCGGGGGGGAAAACACCATATATTTT
CDR3 protein: CASSTGGENTIYF

J gene: TRBJ2-5
CDR3 length: 15
D gene: TRBD1
clone size: -
V gene: TRBV7-9
CDR3 DNA: TGTGCCAGCAGCTTCGGGACAGCCCTCCAAGAGACCCAGTACTTC
CDR3 protein: CASSFGTALQETQYF

J gene: TRBJ1-1
CDR3 length: 13
D gene: -
clone size: few
V gene: TRBV7-9
CDR3 DNA: TGTGCCAGCAGCTTAGCGAACAGGGATGAAGCTTTCTTT
CDR3 protein: CASSLANRDEAFF

J gene: TRBJ2-7
CDR3 length: 13
D gene: -
clone size: few
V gene: TRBV4-1
CDR3 DNA: TGCGCCAGCAGCCAAGATCAAACCCACGAGCAGTACTTC
CDR3 protein: CASSQDQTHEQYF

J gene: TRBJ2-1
CDR3 length: 14
D gene: TRBD2
clone size: -
V gene: TRBV20-1
CDR3 DNA: TGCAGTGCCCCACTAGCGGGAGAAGGAAATGAGCAGTTCTTC
CDR3 protein: CSAPLAGEGNEQFF

J gene: TRBJ1-6
CDR3 length: 13
D gene: -
clone size: -
V gene: TRBV12-3/TRBV12-4
CDR3 DNA: TGTGCCGGGAGGAAGGGTGTTAGTTCACCCCTCCACTTT
CDR3 protein: CAGRKGVSSPLHF

J gene: TRBJ2-7
CDR3 length: 12
D gene: -
clone size: -
V gene: TRBV28
CDR3 DNA: TGTGCCAGCACCAAAAGCTCCTACGAGCAGTACTTC
CDR3 protein: CASTKSSYEQYF

J gene: TRBJ1-3
CDR3 length: 13
D gene: -
clone size: -
V gene: TRBV7-9
CDR3 DNA: TGTGCCACCGGGCGGGACTCTGGAAACACCATATATTTT
CDR3 protein: CATGRDSGNTIYF

J gene: TRBJ2-7
CDR3 length: 15
D gene: TRBD1
clone size: few
V gene: TRBV12-3/TRBV12-4
CDR3 DNA: TGTGCCAGCAGTAGCCGGGACAGGGGCGGCTACGAGCAGTACTTC
CDR3 protein: CASSSRDRGGYEQYF

J gene: TRBJ2-5
CDR3 length: 14
D gene: -
clone size: few
V gene: TRBV21-1
CDR3 DNA: TGTGCCAGCAGCAACCAGGGAGGCCGGGAGACCCAGTACTTC
CDR3 protein: CASSNQGGRETQYF

J gene: TRBJ2-3
CDR3 length: 15
D gene: TRBD2
clone size: once
V gene: TRBV19
CDR3 DNA: TGTGCCAGCCGAATAGCGGGAGGGAGCACAGATACGCAGTATTTT
CDR3 protein: CASRIAGGSTDTQYF

J gene: TRBJ1-1
CDR3 length: 14
D gene: TRBD1
clone size: many
V gene: TRBV18
CDR3 DNA: TGTGCCAGCATGGAGTCAGGGGGGCGAACTGAAGCTTTCTTT
CDR3 protein: CASMESGGRTEAFF

J gene: TRBJ2-7
CDR3 length: 14
D gene: -
clone size: -
V gene: TRBV2
CDR3 DNA: TGTGCCAGCAGTGTTGAGGGGACGCCCTACGAGCAGTACTTC
CDR3 protein: CASSVEGTPYEQYF

J gene: TRBJ1-4
CDR3 length: 13
D gene: -
clone size: few
V gene: TRBV5-1
CDR3 DNA: TGCGCCAGCAGGCTAGGGACTGATGAAAAACTGTTTTTT
CDR3 protein: CASRLGTDEKLFF

J gene: TRBJ2-6
CDR3 length: 16
D gene: -
clone size: -
V gene: TRBV7-2
CDR3 DNA: TGTGCCAGCAGCCCCTCCTACGGGGTAGGGGCCAACGTCCTGACTTTC
CDR3 protein: CASSPSYGVGANVLTF

J gene: TRBJ2-2
CDR3 length: 17
D gene: TRBD2
clone size: few
V gene: TRBV15
CDR3 DNA: TGTGCCACCAGCAAACCCGTGGGGGGGAGCGGCACCGGGGAGCTGTTTTTT
CDR3 protein: CATSKPVGGSGTGELFF

J gene: TRBJ2-3
CDR3 length: 19
D gene: -
clone size: once
V gene: TRBV14
CDR3 DNA: TGTGCCAGCATCTCAACTAACGAGACTAGGGGGACTTCCACAGATACGCAGTATTTT
CDR3 protein: CASISTNETRGTSTDTQYF

J gene: TRBJ2-7
CDR3 length: 15
D gene: -
clone size: -
V gene: TRBV4-3
CDR3 DNA: TGCGCCAGCAGCCAAGGGGCGGGACACATCTACGAGCAGTACTTC
CDR3 protein: CASSQGAGHIYEQYF

J gene: TRBJ2-2
CDR3 length: 15
D gene: -
clone size: many
V gene: TRBV12-3/TRBV12-4
CDR3 DNA: TGTGCCAGCAGTTTGGATGAGACGAACACCGGGGAGCTGTTTTTT
CDR3 protein: CASSLDETNTGELFF

J gene: TRBJ2-2
CDR3 length: 13
D gene: TRBD2
clone size: -
V gene: TRBV20-1
CDR3 DNA: TGCAGTGCTAACCCCCGGGGGGGGTTGGAGCTGTTTTTT
CDR3 protein: CSANPRGGLELFF

J gene: TRBJ1-1
CDR3 length: 14
D gene: TRBD1
clone size: few
V gene: TRBV2
CDR3 DNA: TGTGCCAGCAGCGCCCAGGGGGCGAGCACTGAAGCTTTCTTT
CDR3 protein: CASSAQGASTEAFF

J gene: TRBJ1-2
CDR3 length: 14
D gene: TRBD1
clone size: -
V gene: TRBV12-3/TRBV12-4
CDR3 DNA: TGTGCCAGCAGGCCGGGGACAGGGCGGTATGGCTACACCTTC
CDR3 protein: CASRPGTGRYGYTF

J gene: TRBJ2-3
CDR3 length: 16
D gene: TRBD2
clone size: -
V gene: TRBV3-1
CDR3 DNA: TGTGCCAGCAGCTCCACGACTAGCGGACGCGTACGTACGCAGTATTTT
CDR3 protein: CASSSTTSGRVRTQYF

J gene: TRBJ2-1
CDR3 length: 15
D gene: -
clone size: -
V gene: TRBV6-1
CDR3 DNA: TGTGCCAGCAGTGAATCCGGGGGCCTCTACAATGAGCAGTTCTTC
CDR3 protein: CASSESGGLYNEQFF